The text below deals with one T cell receptor beta chain. These data belong to a study of cytomegalovirus exposure and HLA in healthy donors. The data were produced by immunoSEQ multiplex PCR, yet TCRdb's version contains in-frame clones alone and is incomplete. The sample has fewer than 85,000 clones, 70% to 90% seen once. The V gene's germline CDR1 is SEHNR and CDR2 FQNEAQ (reference sequence). The CDR3 runs to 14 residues. The junction had 5 bases not matched to a gene; V was cut back by 7 bases and J by 2 bases. Sample: PBMCs. The chain links TRBV7-9 to TRBJ2-3; 8 bases fit TRBD2. The clonotype comes from a woman aged 18-30 years in good health and CMV-seropositive. The CDR3 protein is CASKAGGPTDTQYF. CDR3 sequence (DNA): TGTGCCAGCAAGGCGGGAGGCCCCACAGATACGCAGTATTTT.